The following is a TCR beta chain sequence with its context. The sample originates from a study of blood T cell repertoires in COVID-19. About the research overall: Specimens from acute and convalescent COVID-19 originated in the United States, Italy and Spain. In each case, the material was cDNA or gDNA derived from T cells, B-cell-depleted T cells, or PBMCs.

This CDR3 spans 14 amino acids. V lost 5 bases to trimming and J lost 5 bases, with 11 bases between them. Germline values: CDR1 SGHRS, CDR2 YFSETQ. Seattle's cohort entered during active infection and was followed longitudinally. Libraries were prepared by immunoSEQ multiplex PCR; TCRdb keeps only in-frame clonotypes and omits some of them. The repertoire holds around 260,000 clones, with about 85% as singletons. Sequencing input: peripheral blood. The receptor comes from a human donor with COVID-19, enrolled during active disease. The donor label of this sample is uncertain. This sequence joins TRBV5-1 and TRBJ1-6; D is unresolved. CDR3 sequence: CASSDTVNNSPLHF. CDR3 sequence (DNA): TGCGCCAGCAGTGACACGGTTAATAATTCACCCCTCCACTTT. Full variable domain (rest looked up from reference TRBV5-1 and TRBJ1-6): KAGVTQTPRYLIKTRGQQVTLSCSPISGHRSVSWYQQTPGQGLQFLFEYFSETQRNKGNFPGRFSGRQFSNSRSEMNVSTLELGDSALYLCASSDTVNNSPLHFGNGTRLTVT.